The rows below give T cell receptor delta chains drawn from one sample of a study of Vδ1+ human thymocytes. TCRdb called clones from the multiplex PCR reads again using CATT. This repertoire shows fewer than 90,000 delta-chain clones, approximately 34% found once; its top ten account for roughly 0.25%. Specimen: Vdelta1+ gamma-delta thymocytes from the thymus. These receptors originate from a boy in the first two years of life who had congenital heart surgery. Each CDR3 is given with its conserved first and last residue. Clone size is not always given. Where it is, it says once, few, many or a class for expanded clones.

abundance: few; v_gene: TRDV1; CDR3aa: CALGELLPTKIRGIREADKLIF
abundance: -; v_gene: TRDV1; CDR3aa: CALGSTYLRARTGWGYTDKLIF
abundance: few; v_gene: TRDV1; CDR3aa: CALGVPTDKLIF
abundance: -; v_gene: TRDV1; CDR3aa: CALGVPLRQIYTDKLIF
abundance: few; v_gene: TRDV1; CDR3aa: CALGPHMGDTPSNKLIF
abundance: -; v_gene: TRDV1; CDR3aa: CALGERRWETLADKLIF
abundance: few; v_gene: TRDV1; CDR3aa: CALGGQVPPGGCDKLIF
abundance: few; v_gene: TRDV1; CDR3aa: CALGELPYTGVPNKLIF
abundance: once; v_gene: TRDV1; CDR3aa: CALGVDGIREYTDKLIF
abundance: -; v_gene: TRDV1; CDR3aa: CALGEVKPSSDHKLIF
abundance: -; v_gene: TRDV1; CDR3aa: CALGEHPIRDRSGGGGYFGIGPWYTDKLIF
abundance: -; v_gene: TRDV1; CDR3aa: CALGEDPKGTGGYIADKLIF
abundance: -; v_gene: TRDV1; CDR3aa: CALGEPCLTGGPLYTDKLIF
abundance: few; v_gene: TRDV1; CDR3aa: CALGELKSGDYTDKLIF
abundance: few; v_gene: TRDV1; CDR3aa: CALGERAPLNWGIRKPYTDKLIF
abundance: few; v_gene: TRDV1; CDR3aa: CALGELFDTGDDKLIF
abundance: -; v_gene: TRDV1; CDR3aa: CALGEGGLRYGELGDPHTDKLIF
abundance: few; v_gene: TRDV1; CDR3aa: CALGALPTGGITDKLIF
abundance: -; v_gene: TRDV1; CDR3aa: CALGEKVGPYTRLYWGIRGKLIF
abundance: -; v_gene: TRDV1; CDR3aa: CALGGRTGGYVADKLIF
abundance: few; v_gene: TRDV2; CDR3aa: CACDKKNPSGGYPRADKLIF
abundance: -; v_gene: TRDV1; CDR3aa: CALGEPPSSETGDKLIF
abundance: -; v_gene: TRDV1; CDR3aa: CALGEWGTYWGIREYTDKLIF
abundance: -; v_gene: TRDV1; CDR3aa: CALGETCPTDWGILTDKLIF
abundance: -; v_gene: TRDV1; CDR3aa: CALGVIVLSGGFYTDKLIF
abundance: -; v_gene: TRDV1; CDR3aa: CALGASSYAVGGYADKLIF
abundance: -; v_gene: TRDV1; CDR3aa: CALSTRGTNPYTDKLIF
abundance: once; v_gene: TRDV1; CDR3aa: CALGEQYIRSPPPTGGRPYRTDKLIF
abundance: few; v_gene: TRDV1; CDR3aa: CALGELAASYPYWGIFRLIF
abundance: few; v_gene: TRDV1; CDR3aa: CALGDPPIGGEDTDKLIF
abundance: few; v_gene: TRDV1; CDR3aa: CALGGRDLLEYWGIGGQLFF
abundance: -; v_gene: TRDV1; CDR3aa: CALGELYPKIKDTDKLIF
abundance: -; v_gene: TRDV2; CDR3aa: CACKYWGIPSDTDKLIF
abundance: few; v_gene: TRDV1; CDR3aa: CALGELGAWGTKPYLYTDKLIF
abundance: -; v_gene: TRDV1; CDR3aa: CALGVPILTLGDAYTDKLIF
abundance: -; v_gene: TRDV2; CDR3aa: CAPNPRHTDKLIF
abundance: -; v_gene: TRDV1; CDR3aa: CALELYRHPSWGPQYTDKLIF
abundance: few; v_gene: TRDV1; CDR3aa: CALGEPRPSPPRAYTDKLIF
abundance: -; v_gene: TRDV1; CDR3aa: CALGDLSNGGYDLYTDKLIF
abundance: -; v_gene: TRDV1; CDR3aa: CALGNLVPPTGGYVQGSSYTDKLIF
abundance: few; v_gene: TRDV1; CDR3aa: CALGNRAEYTDKLIF
abundance: few; v_gene: TRDV1; CDR3aa: CALGYPATGGFTDKLIF
abundance: -; v_gene: TRDV1; CDR3aa: CALGELGLWGIWYTGKLIF
abundance: -; v_gene: TRDV1; CDR3aa: CALGGIRPSTKPYTDKLIF
abundance: few; v_gene: TRDV1; CDR3aa: CALGEKSYLPLGERYTDKLIF
abundance: -; v_gene: TRDV1; CDR3aa: CALGERFCASGTGGSHPYTDKLIF
abundance: -; v_gene: TRDV1; CDR3aa: CALGDNLARFLARGPYPNFPMRSDKLIF
abundance: -; v_gene: TRDV1; CDR3aa: CALGESMGDTADKLIF
abundance: few; v_gene: TRDV1; CDR3aa: CALGAYHLPTRGYYTDKLIF
abundance: -; v_gene: TRDV1; CDR3aa: CALGQRREGITDKLIF
abundance: -; v_gene: TRDV1; CDR3aa: CALGTRSLWPSSPNWGKYTDKLIF
abundance: once; v_gene: TRDV1; CDR3aa: CALGEKKALGDNTDKLIF
abundance: -; v_gene: TRDV1; CDR3aa: CALGELPRYTDKLIF
abundance: -; v_gene: TRDV1; CDR3aa: CALGEPREDKLTF
abundance: -; v_gene: TRDV1; CDR3aa: CALGELLGYWGANTDKLIF
abundance: -; v_gene: TRDV1; CDR3aa: CALGDITRVPQGCDKLIF
abundance: -; v_gene: TRDV1; CDR3aa: CALGSPRGLDPIKLIF